Listed below are T cell receptor beta chains from one sample, sequenced in a study of cytomegalovirus exposure and HLA in healthy donors. Produced via immunoSEQ multiplex PCR; TCRdb's table is partial and in-frame only. The table records 180,000 or so clones, roughly 77% of them present only once. The sequenced sample consisted of PBMCs. The receptors derive from a woman in her thirties or forties in good health and CMV-seropositive. Both conserved end residues are part of each CDR3. The D gene is left open where the match is weak. Clone sizes are given selectively: once, few, many, or a class where the clone is expanded.

NA,TRBV11-3,NA,TRBJ2-1,TGTGCCAGCAGCTTAGGCCGAGCCAATGAGCAGTTCTTC,CASSLGRANEQFF
TRBD2,TRBV9,NA,TRBJ2-1,TGTGCCAGCAGCGTAGTGAGTAGCGGGAGCCTCAATGAGCAGTTCTTC,CASSVVSSGSLNEQFF
TRBD1,TRBV2,NA,TRBJ2-1,TGTGCCAGCAGTGGCGGACAGGGGCCCTTACCTGAGCAGTTCTTC,CASSGGQGPLPEQFF
TRBD2,TRBV28,NA,TRBJ2-7,TGTGCCAGCAGTCCATGGACTAGCGGGCAGTACTCCTACGAGCAGTACTTC,CASSPWTSGQYSYEQYF
TRBD2,TRBV11-2,NA,TRBJ2-7,TGTGCCAGCAGCTTAACTAGCGGGACCTACGAGCAGTACTTC,CASSLTSGTYEQYF
NA,TRBV11-2,NA,TRBJ2-7,TGTGCCAGCAGCCTCGGGATCGTGAGCTCCTACGAGCAGTACTTC,CASSLGIVSSYEQYF
NA,TRBV28,NA,TRBJ1-1,TGTGCCAGCAGCCAGGGATGGACTGAAGCTTTCTTT,CASSQGWTEAFF
TRBD1,TRBV19,once,TRBJ2-7,TGTGCCAGTAGCTTCCGGGACAGGACCTACGAGCAGTACTTC,CASSFRDRTYEQYF
NA,TRBV27,NA,TRBJ2-6,TGTGCCAGCAGTAGACTCGGAAGGGGGATCGCTGGGGCCAACGTCCTGACTTTC,CASSRLGRGIAGANVLTF
NA,TRBV6-1,NA,TRBJ2-7,TGTGCCAGCACCCTTTGGTCAGGGATCGGTTACGAGCAGTACTTC,CASTLWSGIGYEQYF
NA,TRBV7-9,NA,TRBJ2-7,TGTGCCAGCAGCTTACAGGGGCTCTCCTACGAGCAGTACTTC,CASSLQGLSYEQYF
NA,TRBV6-6,NA,TRBJ2-2,TGTGCCAGCAGTTCCCCAGCGAACACCGGGGAGCTGTTTTTT,CASSSPANTGELFF
TRBD2,TRBV11-2,once,TRBJ2-5,TGTGCCAGCAGCCCGGGACTAGCTGGAGTCGAGACCCAGTACTTC,CASSPGLAGVETQYF
TRBD2,TRBV28,NA,TRBJ2-3,TGTGCCAGCAGTTTGACGAATCAGGCGGGAGGTGGTACAGATACGCAGTATTTT,CASSLTNQAGGGTDTQYF
NA,TRBV7-9,NA,TRBJ2-3,TGTGCCAGCAGCTCCCCCCTCACAGATACGCAGTATTTT,CASSSPLTDTQYF
NA,TRBV6-5,NA,TRBJ1-2,TGTGCCAGCAGTTACTCGAATGCCGGGGGCTATGGCTACACCTTC,CASSYSNAGGYGYTF
TRBD2,TRBV7-2,NA,TRBJ2-3,TGTGCCAGCAGCTTAAAGGCTAGCGGTGCAGATACGCAGTATTTT,CASSLKASGADTQYF
TRBD2,TRBV30,NA,TRBJ2-1,TGTGCCTGGAGTGCGACTAGCGGGAGATACAATGAGCAGTTCTTC,CAWSATSGRYNEQFF
NA,TRBV5-1,few,TRBJ2-7,TGCGCCAGCAGCTTGGGCGGAGGTTTCTACGAGCAGTACTTC,CASSLGGGFYEQYF
TRBD1,TRBV10-3,NA,TRBJ1-5,TGTGCCATCAGTGAGAACGACAGGGGGTCCGACAATCAGCCCCAGCATTTT,CAISENDRGSDNQPQHF
NA,TRBV7-2,NA,TRBJ2-7,TGTGCCAGCAGCTCCCATGCAGGGGATTTTTCCTACGAGCAGTACTTC,CASSSHAGDFSYEQYF
TRBD2,TRBV27,NA,TRBJ2-2,TGTGCCAGCAGGAGGGGACTAGCGGGAGCTCGCGCCGGGGAGCTGTTTTTT,CASRRGLAGARAGELFF
NA,TRBV27,NA,TRBJ1-2,TGTGCCAGCAGTTCGGACAGTTCGAACTATGGCTACACCTTC,CASSSDSSNYGYTF
NA,TRBV27,once,TRBJ2-2,TGTGCCAGCAGTCCACAAACCGGGGAGCTGTTTTTT,CASSPQTGELFF
NA,TRBV11-3,NA,TRBJ1-1,TGTGCCAGCAGCACACAGGGCCACGAAGCTTTCTTT,CASSTQGHEAFF